The clone carrying this T cell receptor beta chain occurred many times. Its target is not known. This entry is derived from a study of regulatory T cells in long-lasting Graves disease. TCR beta libraries were built with iRepertoire HTBI primers and Arm-PCR of CDR3 regions. TCRdb re-called the multiplex PCR reads through MiXCR, storing one row per CDR3 protein. The sample holds more than 350,000 distinct CDR3 sequences, 14% to 15% seen once. The CDR3 covers 17 residues. V gave up 0 bases and J gave up 1 base; unmatched junction bases: 3. The sample's time point: newly diagnosed GD, antithyroid drugs for less than 3 months. The TCR library used RNA extracted from PBMCs. General study results and limits: Persistent Graves' patients showed reduced TCR diversity versus newly diagnosed patients.

The data were also submitted as part of a second study, on T cells in Graves' hyperthyroidism and ophthalmopathy.

The chain has TRBV12-3 or TRBV12-4 and TRBJ2-4, with 10 bases fitting TRBD1. The sample here was peripheral blood mononuclear cells (PBMCs), taken at new diagnosis, from a patient treated with antithyroid drugs. The receptor was derived from a woman under 40 with Graves disease. In nucleotides, the CDR3 is TGTGCCAGCAGTTTAGCGCTGGACAGGGGGGCCAAAAACATTCAGTACTTC. This codes for CASSLALDRGAKNIQYF.